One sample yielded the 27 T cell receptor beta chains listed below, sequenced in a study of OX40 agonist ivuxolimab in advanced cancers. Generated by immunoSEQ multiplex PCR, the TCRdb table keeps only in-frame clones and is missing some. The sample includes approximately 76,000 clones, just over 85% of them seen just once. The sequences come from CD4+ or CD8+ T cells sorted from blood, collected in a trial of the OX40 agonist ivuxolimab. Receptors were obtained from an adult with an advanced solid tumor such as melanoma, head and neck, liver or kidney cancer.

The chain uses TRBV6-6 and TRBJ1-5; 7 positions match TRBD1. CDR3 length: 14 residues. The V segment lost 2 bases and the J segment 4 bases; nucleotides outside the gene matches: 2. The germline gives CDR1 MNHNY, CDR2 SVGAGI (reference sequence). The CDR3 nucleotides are TGTGCCAGCAGTTACGGGACAGCGAATCAGCCCCAGCATTTT. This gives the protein CASSYGTANQPQHF.

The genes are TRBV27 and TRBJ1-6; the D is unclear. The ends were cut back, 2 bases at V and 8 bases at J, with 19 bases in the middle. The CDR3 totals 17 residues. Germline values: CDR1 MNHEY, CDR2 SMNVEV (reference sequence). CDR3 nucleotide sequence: TGTGCCAGCAGTTTAATACTCTCGACGCTGAGCCATTCACCCCTCCACTTT. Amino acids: CASSLILSTLSHSPLHF.

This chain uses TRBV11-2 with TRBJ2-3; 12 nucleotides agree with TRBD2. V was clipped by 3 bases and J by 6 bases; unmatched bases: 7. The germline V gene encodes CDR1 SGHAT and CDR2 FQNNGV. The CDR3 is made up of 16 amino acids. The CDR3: CASSLGASGRVDTQYF. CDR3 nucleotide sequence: TGTGCCAGCAGCTTGGGTGCTAGCGGGAGGGTGGATACGCAGTATTTT.

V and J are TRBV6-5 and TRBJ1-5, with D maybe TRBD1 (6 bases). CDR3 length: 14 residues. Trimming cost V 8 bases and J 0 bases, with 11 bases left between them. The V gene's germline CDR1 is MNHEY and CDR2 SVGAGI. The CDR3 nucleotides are TGTGCCAGCCAAGGGGGGGGTAGCAATCAGCCCCAGCATTTT. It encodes CASQGGGSNQPQHF.

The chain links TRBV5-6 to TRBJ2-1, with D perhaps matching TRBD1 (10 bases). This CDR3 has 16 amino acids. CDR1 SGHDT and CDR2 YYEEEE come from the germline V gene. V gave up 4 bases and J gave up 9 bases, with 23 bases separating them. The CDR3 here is CASSPRDRGSGSEQFF. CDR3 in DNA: TGTGCCAGCAGCCCGAGGGACAGGGGTAGCGGGAGTGAGCAGTTCTTC.

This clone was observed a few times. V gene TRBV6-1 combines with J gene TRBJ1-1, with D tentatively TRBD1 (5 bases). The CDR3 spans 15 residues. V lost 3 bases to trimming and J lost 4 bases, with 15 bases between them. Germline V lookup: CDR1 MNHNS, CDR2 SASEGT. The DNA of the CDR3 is TGTGCCAGCAGTGAGGCCCGGGGCGTAATCACTGAAGCTTTCTTT. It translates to CASSEARGVITEAFF.

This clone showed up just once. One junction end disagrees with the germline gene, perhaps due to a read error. CDR3 residues: CAISELDRGRYNEQFF. The CDR3 region has the DNA TGTGCCATCAGTGAGTTGGACAGGGGGCGGTACAATGAGCAGTTCTTC. The chain has TRBV6-1 and TRBJ2-1; 11 bases agree with TRBD1. Germline CDR1 is MNHNS and CDR2 is SASEGT. This CDR3 is built from 16 residues.

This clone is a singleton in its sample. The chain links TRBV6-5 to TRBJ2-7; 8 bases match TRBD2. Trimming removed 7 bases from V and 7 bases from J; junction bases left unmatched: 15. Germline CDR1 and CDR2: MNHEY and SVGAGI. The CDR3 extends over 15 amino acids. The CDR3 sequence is CASIHYHGGGKEQYF. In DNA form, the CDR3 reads TGTGCCAGCATCCACTACCACGGGGGGGGCAAGGAGCAGTACTTC.

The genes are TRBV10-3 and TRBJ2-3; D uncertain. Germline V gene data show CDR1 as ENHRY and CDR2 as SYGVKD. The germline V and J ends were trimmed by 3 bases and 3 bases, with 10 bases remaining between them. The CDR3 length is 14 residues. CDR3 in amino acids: CAISDPTRTDTQYF. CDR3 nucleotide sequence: TGTGCCATCAGTGATCCGACGCGTACAGATACGCAGTATTTT.

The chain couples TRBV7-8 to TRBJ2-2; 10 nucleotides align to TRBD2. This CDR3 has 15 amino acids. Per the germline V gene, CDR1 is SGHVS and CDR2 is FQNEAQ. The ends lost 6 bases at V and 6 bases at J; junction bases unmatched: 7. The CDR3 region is CASSLSGGASGELFF. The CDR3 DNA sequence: TGTGCCAGCAGTTTAAGCGGGGGGGCATCCGGGGAGCTGTTTTTT. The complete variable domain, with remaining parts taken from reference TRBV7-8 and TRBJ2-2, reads GAGVSQSPRYKVAKRGQDVALRCDPISGHVSLFWYQQALGQGPEFLTYFQNEAQLDKSGLPSDRFFAERPEGSVSTLKIQRTQQEDSAVYLCASSLSGGASGELFFGEGSRLTVL.

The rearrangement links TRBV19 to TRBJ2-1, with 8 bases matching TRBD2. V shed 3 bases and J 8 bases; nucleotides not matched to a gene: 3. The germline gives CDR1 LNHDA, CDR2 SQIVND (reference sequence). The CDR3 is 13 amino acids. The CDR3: CASSMETSDEQFF. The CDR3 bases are TGTGCCAGTAGTATGGAGACTAGCGATGAGCAGTTCTTC.

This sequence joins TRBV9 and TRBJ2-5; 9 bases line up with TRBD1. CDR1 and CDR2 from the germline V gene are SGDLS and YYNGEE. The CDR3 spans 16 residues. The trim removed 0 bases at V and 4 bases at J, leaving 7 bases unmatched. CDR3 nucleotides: TGTGCCAGCAGCGTAGCCGGGACAGGGAGTGGAGAGACCCAGTACTTC. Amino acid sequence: CASSVAGTGSGETQYF.

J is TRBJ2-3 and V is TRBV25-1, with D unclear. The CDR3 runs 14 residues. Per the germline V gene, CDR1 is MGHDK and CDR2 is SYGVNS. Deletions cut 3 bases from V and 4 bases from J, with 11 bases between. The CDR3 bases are TGTGCCAGCAGTGATCCCGCAGGCGCAGATACGCAGTATTTT. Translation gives CASSDPAGADTQYF.

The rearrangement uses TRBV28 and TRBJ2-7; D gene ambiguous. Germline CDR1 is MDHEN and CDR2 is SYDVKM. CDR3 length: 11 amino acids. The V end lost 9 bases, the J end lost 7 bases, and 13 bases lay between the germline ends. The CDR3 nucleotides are TGTGCCAGTTCGAGGCCCCGGGAGCAGTACTTC. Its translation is CASSRPREQYF.

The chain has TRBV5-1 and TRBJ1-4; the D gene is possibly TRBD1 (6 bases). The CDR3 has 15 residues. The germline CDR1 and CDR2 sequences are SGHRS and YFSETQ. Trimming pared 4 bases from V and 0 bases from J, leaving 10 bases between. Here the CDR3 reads CASSGNRATNEKLFF. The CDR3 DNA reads TGCGCCAGCAGCGGGAACAGGGCAACTAATGAAAAACTGTTTTTT.

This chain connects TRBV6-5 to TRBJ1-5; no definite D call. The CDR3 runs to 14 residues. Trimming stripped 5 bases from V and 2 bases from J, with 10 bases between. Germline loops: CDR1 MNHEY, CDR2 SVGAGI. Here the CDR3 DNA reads TGTGCCAGCAGTGTTTCGGGAGGCAATCAGCCCCAGCATTTT. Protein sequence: CASSVSGGNQPQHF.

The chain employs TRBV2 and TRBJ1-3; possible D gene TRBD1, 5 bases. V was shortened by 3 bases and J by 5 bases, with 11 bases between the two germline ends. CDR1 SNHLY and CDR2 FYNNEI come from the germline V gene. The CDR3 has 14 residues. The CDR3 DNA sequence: TGTGCCAGCAGTGATTTGTCAGGGCGAAACACCATATATTTT. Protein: CASSDLSGRNTIYF.

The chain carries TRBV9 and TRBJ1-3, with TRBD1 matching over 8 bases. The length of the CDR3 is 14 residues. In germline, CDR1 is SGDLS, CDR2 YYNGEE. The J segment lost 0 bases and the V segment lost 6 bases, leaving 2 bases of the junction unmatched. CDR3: CASTGTGSGNTIYF. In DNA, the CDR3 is TGTGCCAGCACCGGGACAGGCTCTGGAAACACCATATATTTT.

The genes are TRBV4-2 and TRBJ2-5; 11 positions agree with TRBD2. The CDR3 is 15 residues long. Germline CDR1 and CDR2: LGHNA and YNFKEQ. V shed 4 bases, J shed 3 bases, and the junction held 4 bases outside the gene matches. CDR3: CASSPGTSGKETQYF. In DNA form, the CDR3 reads TGTGCCAGCAGCCCAGGGACTAGCGGTAAAGAGACCCAGTACTTC.

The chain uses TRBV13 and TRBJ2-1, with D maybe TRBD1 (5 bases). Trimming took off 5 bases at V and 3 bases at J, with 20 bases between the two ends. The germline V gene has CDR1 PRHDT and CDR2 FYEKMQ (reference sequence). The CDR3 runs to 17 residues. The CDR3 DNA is TGTGCCAGCAGCCGCGTAGGGGTAGCCGGAATCTACAATGAGCAGTTCTTC. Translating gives CASSRVGVAGIYNEQFF.

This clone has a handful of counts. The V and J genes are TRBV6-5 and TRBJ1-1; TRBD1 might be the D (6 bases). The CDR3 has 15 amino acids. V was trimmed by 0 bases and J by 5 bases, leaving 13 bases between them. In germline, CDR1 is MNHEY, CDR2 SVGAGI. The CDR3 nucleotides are TGTGCCAGCAGTTACTCTGGCAGGGGAGGGACTGAAGCTTTCTTT. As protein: CASSYSGRGGTEAFF.

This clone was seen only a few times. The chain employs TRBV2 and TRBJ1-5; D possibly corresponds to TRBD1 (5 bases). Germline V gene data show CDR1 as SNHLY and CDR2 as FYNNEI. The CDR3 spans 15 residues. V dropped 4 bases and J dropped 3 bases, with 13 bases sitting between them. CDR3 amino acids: CASSVQQGANQPQHF. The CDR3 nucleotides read TGTGCCAGCAGTGTTCAACAAGGGGCCAATCAGCCCCAGCATTTT.

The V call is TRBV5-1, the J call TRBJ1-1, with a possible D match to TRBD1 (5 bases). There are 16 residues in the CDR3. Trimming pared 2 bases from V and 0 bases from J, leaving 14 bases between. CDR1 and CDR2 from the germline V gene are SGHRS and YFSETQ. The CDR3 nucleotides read TGCGCCAGCAGCTTTGGGTTTGCGGGGGTGAACACTGAAGCTTTCTTT. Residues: CASSFGFAGVNTEAFF.

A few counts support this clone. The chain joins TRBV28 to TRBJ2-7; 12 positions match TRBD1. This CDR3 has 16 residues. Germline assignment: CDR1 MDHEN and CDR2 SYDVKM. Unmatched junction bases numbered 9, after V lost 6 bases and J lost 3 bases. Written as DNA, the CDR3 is TGTGCCAGCAGCTCGGGACAGGGGGCTTTCCACTACGAGCAGTACTTC. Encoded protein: CASSSGQGAFHYEQYF.

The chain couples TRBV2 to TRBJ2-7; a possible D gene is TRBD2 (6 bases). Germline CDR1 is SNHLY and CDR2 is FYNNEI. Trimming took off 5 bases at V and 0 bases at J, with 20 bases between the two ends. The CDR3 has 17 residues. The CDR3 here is CASSQKIAAYRSYEQYF. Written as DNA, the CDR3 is TGTGCCAGCAGTCAAAAGATAGCGGCGTACCGCTCCTACGAGCAGTACTTC. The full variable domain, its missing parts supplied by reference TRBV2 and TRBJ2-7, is EPEVTQTPSHQVTQMGQEVILRCVPISNHLYFYWYRQILGQKVEFLVSFYNNEISEKSEIFDDQFSVERPDGSNFTLKIRSTKLEDSAMYFCASSQKIAAYRSYEQYFGPGTRLTVT.

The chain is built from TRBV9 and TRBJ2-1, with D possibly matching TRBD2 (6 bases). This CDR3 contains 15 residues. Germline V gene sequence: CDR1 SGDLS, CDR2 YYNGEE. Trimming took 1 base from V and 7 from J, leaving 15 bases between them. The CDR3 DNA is TGTGCCAGCAGCGTACAGGGAGCGGGTGGGAATGAGCAGTTCTTC. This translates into CASSVQGAGGNEQFF.

CDR3 region: CASSSGTYMNTEAFF. The DNA of the CDR3 is TGCGCCAGCAGCTCCGGGACATATATGAACACTGAAGCTTTCTTT. The rearrangement links TRBV5-1 to TRBJ1-1; a possible D gene is TRBD1 (6 bases). The CDR3 totals 15 residues. Germline CDR1 and CDR2: SGHRS and YFSETQ. With 3 bases removed from V and 0 bases from J, the gap between germline ends came to 12 bases.